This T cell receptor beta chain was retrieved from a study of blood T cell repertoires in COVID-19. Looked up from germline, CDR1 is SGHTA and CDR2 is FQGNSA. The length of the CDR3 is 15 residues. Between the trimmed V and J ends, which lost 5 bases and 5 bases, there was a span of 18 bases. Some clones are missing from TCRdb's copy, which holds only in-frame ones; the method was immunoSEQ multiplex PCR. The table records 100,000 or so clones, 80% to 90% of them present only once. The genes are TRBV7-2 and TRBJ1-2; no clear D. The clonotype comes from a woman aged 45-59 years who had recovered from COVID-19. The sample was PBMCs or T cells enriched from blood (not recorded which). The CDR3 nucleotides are TGTGCCAGCAGCCGTGGTAGTCCCCTCCTTTATGGCTACACCTTC. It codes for CASSRGSPLLYGYTF.